These T cell receptor beta chains were read from a single sample in a study of blood T cell repertoires in COVID-19. Clones were sequenced by immunoSEQ multiplex PCR, and TCRdb holds only the in-frame ones, with some missing. The sample includes tens of thousands of clones, 82% of them seen just once. Material for sequencing was peripheral blood. Receptors were obtained from a human donor in a cohort sampled during active COVID-19. CDR3s include the opening cysteine and the closing phenylalanine or tryptophan. Fields, in order: CDR3 length, clone size, D gene, V gene, J gene, CDR3 DNA, CDR3 protein. D genes are given only for firm matches. The size field is filled for only some rows; it gives once, few, many or a size class.

CDR3 length: 13
clone size: -
D gene: -
V gene: TRBV6-6
J gene: TRBJ1-1
CDR3 DNA: TGTGCCAGCAGTGCCGGAAGGGGGAGAGAAGCTTTCTTT
CDR3 protein: CASSAGRGREAFF

CDR3 length: 14
clone size: -
D gene: TRBD1
V gene: TRBV7-9
J gene: TRBJ1-4
CDR3 DNA: TGTGCCAGCAGCTTACAGGGGGCAGATGAAAAACTGTTTTTT
CDR3 protein: CASSLQGADEKLFF

CDR3 length: 16
clone size: -
D gene: TRBD1
V gene: TRBV18
J gene: TRBJ1-2
CDR3 DNA: TGTGCCAGCTCACCTGGGTCCGGGACAGGGGGCCTGAGCTACACCTTC
CDR3 protein: CASSPGSGTGGLSYTF

CDR3 length: 17
clone size: once
D gene: TRBD2
V gene: TRBV19
J gene: TRBJ2-7
CDR3 DNA: TGTGCCAGTAAATTCGGGCTCCCTAGCGGAGTCTCCTACGAGCAGTACTTC
CDR3 protein: CASKFGLPSGVSYEQYF

CDR3 length: 14
clone size: -
D gene: -
V gene: TRBV4-3
J gene: TRBJ1-6
CDR3 DNA: TGCGCCAGCAGCCAAGAGCTCGGGAATTCACCCCTCCACTTT
CDR3 protein: CASSQELGNSPLHF

CDR3 length: 11
clone size: -
D gene: -
V gene: TRBV6-2/TRBV6-3
J gene: TRBJ2-7
CDR3 DNA: TGTGCCAGCAGTCCCTATTACGAGCAGTACTTC
CDR3 protein: CASSPYYEQYF

CDR3 length: 14
clone size: -
D gene: TRBD2
V gene: TRBV13
J gene: TRBJ2-3
CDR3 DNA: TGTGCCAGCACCTTAGCGGGGAACACAGATACGCAGTATTTT
CDR3 protein: CASTLAGNTDTQYF

CDR3 length: 14
clone size: -
D gene: -
V gene: TRBV6-5
J gene: TRBJ1-5
CDR3 DNA: TGTGCCAGCAGCGGTGGTGGCGGAAATCAGCCCCAGCATTTT
CDR3 protein: CASSGGGGNQPQHF

CDR3 length: 16
clone size: -
D gene: TRBD1
V gene: TRBV2
J gene: TRBJ2-7
CDR3 DNA: TGTGCCAGCAGTGAGGGACAGTCTCCTACCCTCTACGAGCAGTACTTC
CDR3 protein: CASSEGQSPTLYEQYF

CDR3 length: 16
clone size: -
D gene: -
V gene: TRBV5-5
J gene: TRBJ1-1
CDR3 DNA: TGTGCCAGCAGGTTACAGGGCTCCCTTTCGGGTACTGAAGCTTTCTTT
CDR3 protein: CASRLQGSLSGTEAFF

CDR3 length: 18
clone size: -
D gene: TRBD1
V gene: TRBV4-2
J gene: TRBJ1-4
CDR3 DNA: TGTGCCAGCAGCCAAGGTTTCCGGGACAGGGGACGGGATGAAAAACTGTTTTTT
CDR3 protein: CASSQGFRDRGRDEKLFF

CDR3 length: 15
clone size: -
D gene: TRBD1
V gene: TRBV6-5
J gene: TRBJ2-6
CDR3 DNA: TGTGCCAGCAGTAACAGGGGGAGGGGGGCCAACGTCCTGACTTTC
CDR3 protein: CASSNRGRGANVLTF

CDR3 length: 11
clone size: few
D gene: -
V gene: TRBV7-2
J gene: TRBJ2-7
CDR3 DNA: TGTGCCAGCAGCCTCTCCTACGAGCAGTACTTC
CDR3 protein: CASSLSYEQYF

CDR3 length: 13
clone size: -
D gene: TRBD1
V gene: TRBV5-6
J gene: TRBJ2-7
CDR3 DNA: TGTGCCAGCAGCAACCGGGACAGCTACGAGCAGTACTTC
CDR3 protein: CASSNRDSYEQYF

CDR3 length: 12
clone size: once
D gene: -
V gene: TRBV7-9
J gene: TRBJ1-2
CDR3 DNA: TGTGCCAGCAGCCGCCGGGTTGACGGCTACACCTTC
CDR3 protein: CASSRRVDGYTF

CDR3 length: 14
clone size: -
D gene: -
V gene: TRBV9
J gene: TRBJ1-4
CDR3 DNA: TGTGCCAGCAGCGTAGCTGGGAGTAATGAAAAACTGTTTTTT
CDR3 protein: CASSVAGSNEKLFF

CDR3 length: 16
clone size: once
D gene: -
V gene: TRBV9
J gene: TRBJ1-3
CDR3 DNA: TGTGCCAGCAGCGTAAATGCAGGGATGTCCGGAAACACCATATATTTT
CDR3 protein: CASSVNAGMSGNTIYF

CDR3 length: 13
clone size: few
D gene: -
V gene: TRBV5-1
J gene: TRBJ2-1
CDR3 DNA: TGCGCCAGCGTAGGGGAAAACTACAATGAGCAGTTCTTC
CDR3 protein: CASVGENYNEQFF

CDR3 length: 15
clone size: -
D gene: -
V gene: TRBV19
J gene: TRBJ2-5
CDR3 DNA: TGTGCCAGTAGTCCGCGCAGGGGTTACCAAGAGACCCAGTACTTC
CDR3 protein: CASSPRRGYQETQYF

CDR3 length: 16
clone size: -
D gene: TRBD1
V gene: TRBV5-1
J gene: TRBJ2-7
CDR3 DNA: TGCGCCAGCAGCCCGATGCCGGACAGGACCAGCCACGAGCAGTACTTC
CDR3 protein: CASSPMPDRTSHEQYF

CDR3 length: 14
clone size: -
D gene: -
V gene: TRBV19
J gene: TRBJ1-5
CDR3 DNA: TGTGCCAGTAGTATAAGGGACAACAATCAGCCCCAGCATTTT
CDR3 protein: CASSIRDNNQPQHF

CDR3 length: 13
clone size: -
D gene: -
V gene: TRBV2
J gene: TRBJ1-4
CDR3 DNA: TGTGCCAGCAGCCCTGGGGGCCCTGAAAAACTGTTTTTT
CDR3 protein: CASSPGGPEKLFF

CDR3 length: 14
clone size: -
D gene: -
V gene: TRBV9
J gene: TRBJ2-7
CDR3 DNA: TGTGCCAGCAGCGCCATATCGCAAGGGGGCGAGCAGTACTTC
CDR3 protein: CASSAISQGGEQYF

CDR3 length: 14
clone size: -
D gene: -
V gene: TRBV5-1
J gene: TRBJ1-1
CDR3 DNA: TGCGCCAGCAGCTTTACAGGTGGGGACACTGAAGCTTTCTTT
CDR3 protein: CASSFTGGDTEAFF

CDR3 length: 15
clone size: few
D gene: -
V gene: TRBV4-2
J gene: TRBJ2-7
CDR3 DNA: TGTGCCAGCAGGGCCCCGTTGGACTTCGGGGGAGAGCAGTACTTC
CDR3 protein: CASRAPLDFGGEQYF

CDR3 length: 17
clone size: -
D gene: TRBD1
V gene: TRBV6-4
J gene: TRBJ1-6
CDR3 DNA: TGTGCCAGCTTGGGGACAGTCGGGAAAATTCTTCATTCACCCCTCCACTTT
CDR3 protein: CASLGTVGKILHSPLHF

CDR3 length: 12
clone size: -
D gene: -
V gene: TRBV28
J gene: TRBJ2-7
CDR3 DNA: TGTGCCAGCGCGGGGGCCCCCACCGAGCAGTACTTC
CDR3 protein: CASAGAPTEQYF

CDR3 length: 11
clone size: -
D gene: -
V gene: TRBV10-3
J gene: TRBJ1-1
CDR3 DNA: TGTGCCATCGGTTGGTCGGAGGGAGCTTTCTTT
CDR3 protein: CAIGWSEGAFF

CDR3 length: 13
clone size: -
D gene: -
V gene: TRBV7-9
J gene: TRBJ1-1
CDR3 DNA: TGTGCCAGCAGCTTAGGGACAGAGACTGAAGCTTTCTTT
CDR3 protein: CASSLGTETEAFF

CDR3 length: 13
clone size: -
D gene: -
V gene: TRBV5-1
J gene: TRBJ2-1
CDR3 DNA: TGCGCCAGCAGCAACAGGGCCTACAATGAGCAGTTCTTC
CDR3 protein: CASSNRAYNEQFF

CDR3 length: 15
clone size: -
D gene: TRBD2
V gene: TRBV7-9
J gene: TRBJ2-5
CDR3 DNA: TGTGCCAGCAGCTTCGGGACTACCGTTCAAGAGACCCAGTACTTC
CDR3 protein: CASSFGTTVQETQYF

CDR3 length: 14
clone size: -
D gene: -
V gene: TRBV19
J gene: TRBJ1-2
CDR3 DNA: TGTGCCAGTAGTATCTCTACAGGGCACTATGGCTACACCTTC
CDR3 protein: CASSISTGHYGYTF

CDR3 length: 11
clone size: once
D gene: -
V gene: TRBV5-5
J gene: TRBJ2-7
CDR3 DNA: TGTGCCAGCAGCCTAAACTACGAGCAGTACTTC
CDR3 protein: CASSLNYEQYF

CDR3 length: 13
clone size: -
D gene: -
V gene: TRBV6-2/TRBV6-3
J gene: TRBJ1-1
CDR3 DNA: TGTGCCAGCAGCCACCCCTCGGAGGGACCAGCTTTCTTT
CDR3 protein: CASSHPSEGPAFF

CDR3 length: 15
clone size: -
D gene: -
V gene: TRBV7-8
J gene: TRBJ2-7
CDR3 DNA: TGTGCCAGCAGCTTAGGGGGGGGGCGGAACTACGAGCAGTACTTC
CDR3 protein: CASSLGGGRNYEQYF

CDR3 length: 18
clone size: -
D gene: -
V gene: TRBV6-1
J gene: TRBJ2-6
CDR3 DNA: TGTGCCAGCAGTGGTCTCGGTCGGGTTTCCTCTGGGGCCAACGTCCTGACTTTC
CDR3 protein: CASSGLGRVSSGANVLTF

CDR3 length: 13
clone size: -
D gene: TRBD1
V gene: TRBV19
J gene: TRBJ1-5
CDR3 DNA: TGTGCCAGCAAGGACAGGGGTGCCCAGCCCCAGCATTTT
CDR3 protein: CASKDRGAQPQHF